This is a list of T cell receptor beta chains from one sample in a study of OX40 agonist ivuxolimab in advanced cancers. Assay: immunoSEQ multiplex PCR; the TCRdb copy retains only in-frame clones and omits some. This table has about 64,000 clones, roughly 80% appearing once. Sequenced here: CD4+ or CD8+ T cells sorted from blood, sampled in a trial of the OX40 agonist ivuxolimab. All receptors derive from an adult with an advanced solid tumor such as melanoma, head and neck, liver or kidney cancer. The CDR3 runs from the conserved cysteine through the conserved F or W. D genes are given only for firm matches. The size of a clone is reported for some rows only, either as once, few or many, or as a class for expanded clones.

V gene	J gene	CDR3 length	D gene	clone size	CDR3 protein	CDR3 DNA
TRBV6-5	TRBJ1-1	16	NA	NA	CASSYFEGGPGTEAFF	TGTGCCAGCAGTTACTTCGAGGGGGGGCCGGGCACTGAAGCTTTCTTT
TRBV2	TRBJ1-4	16	TRBD1	once	CASRKTGNQDGGKLFF	TGTGCCAGCAGGAAGACAGGGAATCAAGACGGGGGAAAACTGTTTTTT
TRBV29-1	TRBJ1-1	14	NA	NA	CSVAPGGVNTEAFF	TGCAGCGTGGCCCCGGGGGGGGTGAACACTGAAGCTTTCTTT
TRBV4-2	TRBJ2-1	16	NA	once	CASSRGEGGGGNEQFF	TGTGCCAGCAGCCGGGGTGAGGGTGGGGGTGGCAATGAGCAGTTCTTC
TRBV27	TRBJ2-5	16	TRBD1	NA	CASSSTTGLLGETQYF	TGTGCCAGCAGTTCGACGACAGGGTTGTTGGGAGAGACCCAGTACTTC
TRBV27	TRBJ2-3	15	NA	NA	CASSLYARSTDTQYF	TGTGCCAGCAGTTTATACGCGAGGAGCACAGATACGCAGTATTTT
TRBV20-1	TRBJ2-3	10	NA	NA	CSASLDTQYF	TGCAGTGCTAGCTTGGATACGCAGTATTTT
TRBV2	TRBJ1-5	17	TRBD1	NA	CASEPGQGLYSNQPQHF	TGTGCCAGCGAGCCGGGACAGGGGCTTTATAGCAATCAGCCCCAGCATTTT
TRBV15	TRBJ1-5	14	TRBD1	NA	CATSRQTGDQPQHF	TGTGCCACCAGCAGACAGACAGGGGATCAGCCCCAGCATTTT
TRBV27	TRBJ2-7	15	TRBD1	NA	CASRSERDRGGEQYF	TGTGCCAGCAGATCAGAGAGGGACAGGGGGGGGGAGCAGTACTTC
TRBV18	TRBJ1-2	15	TRBD1	NA	CASSPNQGTGAGYTF	TGTGCCAGCTCACCAAACCAGGGGACAGGGGCCGGCTACACCTTC
TRBV14	TRBJ2-2	18	TRBD1	NA	CASSHLTLRDRNTGELFF	TGTGCCAGCAGCCACCTCACACTCCGGGACAGAAACACCGGGGAGCTGTTTTTT
TRBV5-1	TRBJ2-2	14	TRBD2	NA	CASGRGGSTGELFF	TGCGCCAGCGGACGGGGGGGATCTACCGGGGAGCTGTTTTTT
TRBV28	TRBJ2-7	15	NA	NA	CASRPGGEGIYEQYF	TGTGCCAGCAGACCAGGAGGCGAGGGAATCTACGAGCAGTACTTC
TRBV11-2	TRBJ2-1	16	TRBD1	NA	CASSLDQDRPRDEQFF	TGTGCCAGCAGCTTAGATCAGGACAGGCCCAGGGATGAGCAGTTCTTC
TRBV5-6	TRBJ1-5	16	NA	NA	CASSLRGPNSNQPQHF	TGTGCCAGCAGCCTGCGTGGCCCTAATAGCAATCAGCCCCAGCATTTT
TRBV28	TRBJ2-7	12	TRBD2	NA	CASGEGTYEQYF	TGTGCCAGCGGGGAGGGCACCTACGAGCAGTACTTC
TRBV12-5	TRBJ1-2	13	TRBD1	NA	CASGLMTGAGYTF	TGTGCTAGTGGTTTGATGACAGGGGCTGGCTACACCTTC
TRBV11-2	TRBJ1-3	16	NA	NA	CASRKHGGSSGNTIYF	TGTGCCAGCAGAAAACATGGTGGCAGCTCTGGAAACACCATATATTTT
TRBV28	TRBJ2-5	13	TRBD1	NA	CASSFRGLETQYF	TGTGCCAGCAGTTTCAGGGGGCTTGAGACCCAGTACTTC
TRBV11-2	TRBJ1-2	12	NA	NA	CASSPEGYGYTF	TGTGCCAGCAGTCCGGAAGGCTATGGCTACACCTTC
TRBV7-8	TRBJ2-7	16	NA	NA	CASSLGHSIAIREQYF	TGTGCCAGCAGCTTAGGACACAGCATAGCCATAAGGGAGCAGTACTTC
TRBV5-1	TRBJ2-7	13	NA	NA	CASSLQRGHEQYF	TGCGCCAGCAGCTTACAGCGAGGCCACGAGCAGTACTTC
TRBV7-3	TRBJ2-3	14	TRBD1	NA	CASSAQGSTDTQYF	TGTGCCAGCAGCGCACAGGGGAGTACAGATACGCAGTATTTT
TRBV11-2	TRBJ2-7	15	NA	NA	CASSLVRGISYEQYF	TGTGCCAGCAGCTTAGTACGTGGGATCTCCTACGAGCAGTACTTC
TRBV29-1	TRBJ2-7	15	TRBD1	NA	CSVVQTGGNSYEQYF	TGCAGCGTTGTACAAACAGGGGGCAACTCCTACGAGCAGTACTTC
TRBV5-6	TRBJ2-7	15	TRBD2	NA	CASSFRSSGSYEQYF	TGTGCCAGCAGCTTCAGGTCTAGCGGGAGTTACGAGCAGTACTTC
TRBV5-4	TRBJ2-5	18	TRBD2	NA	CASSSGLAGGAFQETQYF	TGTGCCAGCAGCTCGGGACTAGCGGGAGGTGCATTCCAAGAGACCCAGTACTTC
TRBV28	TRBJ1-5	15	NA	NA	CASSLPDSSNQPQHF	TGTGCCAGCAGCCTTCCTGACAGTAGCAATCAGCCCCAGCATTTT
TRBV15	TRBJ1-5	13	NA	NA	CATSRDGRQPQHF	TGTGCCACCAGCAGAGATGGTCGACAGCCCCAGCATTTT
TRBV7-8	TRBJ1-2	14	NA	NA	CASSLNAGSYGYTF	TGTGCCAGCAGCTTAAATGCAGGCTCCTATGGCTACACCTTC
TRBV19	TRBJ1-1	13	TRBD1	NA	CASSNRGNTEAFF	TGTGCCAGTAGTAACAGGGGGAACACTGAAGCTTTCTTT
TRBV11-2	TRBJ2-7	13	NA	few	CASSGTGTYEQYF	TGTGCCAGCAGCGGTACAGGGACGTACGAGCAGTACTTC
TRBV9	TRBJ1-4	13	NA	few	CASSAGHREKLFF	TGTGCCAGCAGCGCAGGTCATCGGGAAAAACTGTTTTTT
TRBV9	TRBJ2-7	14	NA	NA	CASSQATDSYEQYF	TGTGCCAGCAGTCAAGCAACCGACTCCTACGAGCAGTACTTC
TRBV28	TRBJ2-3	16	TRBD1	NA	CASSTRTGGTTDTQYF	TGTGCCAGCAGTACTCGGACAGGGGGTACCACAGATACGCAGTATTTT
TRBV2	TRBJ2-1	15	NA	NA	CASSEGATPNPPRFF	TGTGCCAGCAGTGAAGGGGCAACCCCCAACCCCCCGCGTTTCTTC
TRBV7-9	TRBJ2-1	15	TRBD2	few	CASSLASGDANEQFF	TGTGCCAGCAGCTTAGCTAGCGGGGACGCTAATGAGCAGTTCTTC
TRBV5-6	TRBJ2-6	17	NA	NA	CASSLASSYSGANVLTF	TGTGCCAGCAGCTTGGCATCAAGCTACTCTGGGGCCAACGTCCTGACTTTC
TRBV7-9	TRBJ1-5	11	TRBD1	NA	CASSRQGPQHF	TGTGCCAGCAGCCGACAGGGGCCCCAGCATTTT
TRBV6-1	TRBJ2-7	16	NA	NA	CASSEFSQGPRYEQYF	TGTGCCAGCAGTGAATTCTCTCAGGGACCCAGGTACGAGCAGTACTTC
TRBV30	TRBJ2-2	17	TRBD2	once	CAWPGGGAFRNTGELFF	TGTGCCTGGCCGGGCGGGGGGGCTTTTAGGAACACCGGGGAGCTGTTTTTT
TRBV30	TRBJ1-5	16	TRBD1	few	CAWSLETGRSNQPQHF	TGTGCCTGGAGTCTCGAGACAGGGCGTAGCAATCAGCCCCAGCATTTT
TRBV6-5	TRBJ1-2	13	NA	NA	CASRSGQNYGYTF	TGTGCCAGCAGAAGCGGACAGAACTATGGCTACACCTTC